The 10 T cell receptor beta chains reported below all come from one sample, sequenced in a study of OX40 agonist ivuxolimab in advanced cancers. The table came from immunoSEQ multiplex PCR; TCRdb's copy has only in-frame clones and leaves some out. The sample gives tens of thousands of clones, approximately 84% of which show up once; about 30% is in the top ten. Material: CD4+ or CD8+ T cells sorted from blood, obtained in a trial of the OX40 agonist ivuxolimab. The receptors shown here come from an adult with an advanced solid tumor such as melanoma, head and neck, liver or kidney cancer.

The chain combines TRBV27 with TRBJ2-7; 12 bases map to TRBD1. From germline, CDR1 is MNHEY and CDR2 SMNVEV (reference sequence). Trimming took 6 bases from V and 6 from J; bases not matched to a gene: 6. The CDR3 has 14 amino acids. Written as DNA, the CDR3 is TGTGCCAGCAGCAAAGGGACAGGGGGCTCCGAGCAGTACTTC. Protein product: CASSKGTGGSEQYF.

This chain uses TRBV6-7 with TRBJ2-7; D could derive from TRBD1 or TRBD2 (5 bases each). TRBV6-7 is identified as an open reading frame with a role that is uncertain. V lost 2 bases and J 0 bases, leaving 14 bases between the germline ends. The CDR3 totals 16 residues. The CDR3 reads CASSYSGHWSSYEQYF. In DNA form, the CDR3 reads TGTGCCAGCAGTTACAGCGGACATTGGAGCTCCTACGAGCAGTACTTC.

The rearrangement joins TRBV5-1 to TRBJ2-3, with D tentatively TRBD1 (5 bases). V lost 0 bases to trimming and J lost 2 bases, with 7 bases between them. CDR1 is SGHRS, CDR2 YFSETQ, per germline. The CDR3 runs 14 residues. The chain's CDR3 is CASSLATATDTQYF. The CDR3 DNA follows: TGCGCCAGCAGCTTGGCGACAGCCACAGATACGCAGTATTTT.

This clone is medium-sized in the sample. The rearrangement uses TRBV2 and TRBJ2-7; D might be TRBD1 or TRBD2, each matching 5 bases. In germline, CDR1 is SNHLY, CDR2 FYNNEI. The germline V and J ends were trimmed by 7 bases and 1 base, with 14 bases remaining between them. The CDR3 contains 14 residues. CDR3 residues: CASIEGLRSYEQYF. CDR3 bases: TGTGCCAGCATTGAGGGGTTGAGGTCCTACGAGCAGTACTTC.

V gene TRBV9 combines with J gene TRBJ1-5; D is perhaps TRBD1 (5 bases). V was clipped by 4 bases and J by 1 base, with 12 bases between them. The germline V gene has CDR1 SGDLS and CDR2 YYNGEE. The CDR3 has 15 amino acids. The chain's CDR3 is CASSPTDSSNQPQHF. DNA of the CDR3: TGTGCCAGCAGCCCAACCGACAGCAGCAATCAGCCCCAGCATTTT.

The count of this clone is one. V gene TRBV11-3 combines with J gene TRBJ1-3; no clear D gene. Germline V gene sequence: CDR1 SGHNT, CDR2 YENEEA. CDR3 length: 18 amino acids. Trimming stripped 0 bases from V and 2 bases from J, with 17 bases between. The CDR3, as DNA: TGTGCCAGCAGCTTAGACCCCCAGCAAAGGGTGCCTGGAAACACCATATATTTT. It encodes CASSLDPQQRVPGNTIYF.

This chain connects TRBV10-2 to TRBJ2-7; tentatively, D is TRBD1 (6 bases). The V end lost 0 bases, the J end lost 2 bases, and 11 bases lay between the germline ends. The CDR3 contains 15 residues. Germline loops: CDR1 WSHSY, CDR2 SAAADI. The CDR3: CASSESAGVTYEQYF. For the CDR3, the DNA is TGCGCCAGCAGTGAGTCGGCAGGGGTGACCTACGAGCAGTACTTC.

A note on this clone: This CDR3 is also generated by other DNA sequences in the sample. V is TRBV11-3 and J is TRBJ2-3; perhaps TRBD2 as D (5 bases). V lost 0 bases and J 4 bases, leaving 14 bases between the germline ends. This CDR3 region has 16 residues. Germline lookup yields CDR1 SGHNT and CDR2 YENEEA. The CDR3, as DNA: TGTGCCAGCAGCTTAGATCATCTAGCAGAAGCAGATACGCAGTATTTT. This sequence encodes CASSLDHLAEADTQYF. The variable domain in full, completed from reference TRBV11-3 and TRBJ2-3, reads EAGVVQSPRYKIIEKKQPVAFWCNPISGHNTLYWYLQNLGQGPELLIRYENEEAVDDSQLPKDRFSAERLKGVDSTLKIQPAELGDSAVYLCASSLDHLAEADTQYFGPGTRLTVL.

The V call is TRBV5-1, the J call TRBJ2-7; 9 bases align to TRBD1. In germline, CDR1 is SGHRS, CDR2 YFSETQ. The CDR3 has 16 residues. V trimming: 0 bases; J trimming: 4 bases; junction bases outside the gene matches: 8. The DNA for the CDR3 is TGCGCCAGCAGCTTGGTCGACAGGGGGGACGGGTACGAGCAGTACTTC. It is translated as CASSLVDRGDGYEQYF.

The chain is built from TRBV27 and TRBJ2-1; TRBD1 agrees at 7 bases. After removal of 2 bases from V and 9 bases from J, the junction contained 13 bases not matched to a gene. Germline CDR1 reads MNHEY; CDR2 reads SMNVEV (reference sequence). This CDR3 spans 16 amino acids. The CDR3 sequence: CASSLVGGRGPSEQFF. The CDR3 DNA reads TGTGCCAGCAGTTTAGTGGGTGGTAGGGGGCCATCTGAGCAGTTCTTC.